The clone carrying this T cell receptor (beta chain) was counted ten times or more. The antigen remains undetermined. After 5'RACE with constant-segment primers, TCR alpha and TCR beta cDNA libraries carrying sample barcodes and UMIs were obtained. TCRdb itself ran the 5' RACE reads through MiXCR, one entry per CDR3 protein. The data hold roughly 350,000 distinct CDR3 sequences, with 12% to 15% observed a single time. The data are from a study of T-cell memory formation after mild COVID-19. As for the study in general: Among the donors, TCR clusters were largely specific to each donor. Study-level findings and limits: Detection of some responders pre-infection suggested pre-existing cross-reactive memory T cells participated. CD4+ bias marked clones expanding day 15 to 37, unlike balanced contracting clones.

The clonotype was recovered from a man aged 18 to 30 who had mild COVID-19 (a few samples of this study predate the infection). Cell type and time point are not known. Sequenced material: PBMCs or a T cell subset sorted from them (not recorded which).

CDR3 protein: CATSRAGTWETQYF. The DNA for the CDR3 is TGTGCCACCAGCAGGGCCGGGACATGGGAGACCCAGTACTTC. This chain joins TRBV15 and TRBJ2-5; weak D call: TRBD1 (6 bases). Trimming stripped 3 bases from V and 5 bases from J, with 13 bases between. Germline CDR1 and CDR2: LNHNV and YYDKDF (reference sequence). The CDR3 runs 14 residues.